This section outlines one TCR beta chain sequence together with its context. Its antigen is as yet unknown. Patients with other autoimmune diseases, uncontrolled infections, pregnancy or lactation were excluded. V was shortened by 4 bases and J by 5 bases, with 11 bases between the two germline ends. The CDR3 consists of 12 residues. Looked up from germline, CDR1 is SQVTM and CDR2 is ANQGSEA. The data derive from a study of Graves' ophthalmopathy and Graves' hyperthyroidism. Study outcomes and limitations: The model's ophthalmopathy progression predictions had just under 71% sensitivity and 72% to 75% specificity. Blood also carried most expanded thyroid clonotypes exceeding 0.001 frequency.

RNA transcripts were the template, and TCR beta CDR3 regions were amplified from them. An initial RT-PCR round employing HTBI primers preceded a second-round multiplex PCR. MiXCR was run by TCRdb on the multiplex PCR reads, yielding one entry per CDR3 protein. The data hold 650,000 to 800,000 distinct CDR3 sequences, with approximately 39% observed a single time. Sequencing was done on a sample of peripheral blood. This TCR came from an adult man with Graves' ophthalmopathy. The rearrangement joins TRBV29-1 to TRBJ1-2; TRBD1 might be the D (5 bases). CDR3 residues: CSVAQGLYGYTF. In nucleotides, the CDR3 is TGCAGCGTTGCTCAGGGCCTGTATGGCTACACCTTC.